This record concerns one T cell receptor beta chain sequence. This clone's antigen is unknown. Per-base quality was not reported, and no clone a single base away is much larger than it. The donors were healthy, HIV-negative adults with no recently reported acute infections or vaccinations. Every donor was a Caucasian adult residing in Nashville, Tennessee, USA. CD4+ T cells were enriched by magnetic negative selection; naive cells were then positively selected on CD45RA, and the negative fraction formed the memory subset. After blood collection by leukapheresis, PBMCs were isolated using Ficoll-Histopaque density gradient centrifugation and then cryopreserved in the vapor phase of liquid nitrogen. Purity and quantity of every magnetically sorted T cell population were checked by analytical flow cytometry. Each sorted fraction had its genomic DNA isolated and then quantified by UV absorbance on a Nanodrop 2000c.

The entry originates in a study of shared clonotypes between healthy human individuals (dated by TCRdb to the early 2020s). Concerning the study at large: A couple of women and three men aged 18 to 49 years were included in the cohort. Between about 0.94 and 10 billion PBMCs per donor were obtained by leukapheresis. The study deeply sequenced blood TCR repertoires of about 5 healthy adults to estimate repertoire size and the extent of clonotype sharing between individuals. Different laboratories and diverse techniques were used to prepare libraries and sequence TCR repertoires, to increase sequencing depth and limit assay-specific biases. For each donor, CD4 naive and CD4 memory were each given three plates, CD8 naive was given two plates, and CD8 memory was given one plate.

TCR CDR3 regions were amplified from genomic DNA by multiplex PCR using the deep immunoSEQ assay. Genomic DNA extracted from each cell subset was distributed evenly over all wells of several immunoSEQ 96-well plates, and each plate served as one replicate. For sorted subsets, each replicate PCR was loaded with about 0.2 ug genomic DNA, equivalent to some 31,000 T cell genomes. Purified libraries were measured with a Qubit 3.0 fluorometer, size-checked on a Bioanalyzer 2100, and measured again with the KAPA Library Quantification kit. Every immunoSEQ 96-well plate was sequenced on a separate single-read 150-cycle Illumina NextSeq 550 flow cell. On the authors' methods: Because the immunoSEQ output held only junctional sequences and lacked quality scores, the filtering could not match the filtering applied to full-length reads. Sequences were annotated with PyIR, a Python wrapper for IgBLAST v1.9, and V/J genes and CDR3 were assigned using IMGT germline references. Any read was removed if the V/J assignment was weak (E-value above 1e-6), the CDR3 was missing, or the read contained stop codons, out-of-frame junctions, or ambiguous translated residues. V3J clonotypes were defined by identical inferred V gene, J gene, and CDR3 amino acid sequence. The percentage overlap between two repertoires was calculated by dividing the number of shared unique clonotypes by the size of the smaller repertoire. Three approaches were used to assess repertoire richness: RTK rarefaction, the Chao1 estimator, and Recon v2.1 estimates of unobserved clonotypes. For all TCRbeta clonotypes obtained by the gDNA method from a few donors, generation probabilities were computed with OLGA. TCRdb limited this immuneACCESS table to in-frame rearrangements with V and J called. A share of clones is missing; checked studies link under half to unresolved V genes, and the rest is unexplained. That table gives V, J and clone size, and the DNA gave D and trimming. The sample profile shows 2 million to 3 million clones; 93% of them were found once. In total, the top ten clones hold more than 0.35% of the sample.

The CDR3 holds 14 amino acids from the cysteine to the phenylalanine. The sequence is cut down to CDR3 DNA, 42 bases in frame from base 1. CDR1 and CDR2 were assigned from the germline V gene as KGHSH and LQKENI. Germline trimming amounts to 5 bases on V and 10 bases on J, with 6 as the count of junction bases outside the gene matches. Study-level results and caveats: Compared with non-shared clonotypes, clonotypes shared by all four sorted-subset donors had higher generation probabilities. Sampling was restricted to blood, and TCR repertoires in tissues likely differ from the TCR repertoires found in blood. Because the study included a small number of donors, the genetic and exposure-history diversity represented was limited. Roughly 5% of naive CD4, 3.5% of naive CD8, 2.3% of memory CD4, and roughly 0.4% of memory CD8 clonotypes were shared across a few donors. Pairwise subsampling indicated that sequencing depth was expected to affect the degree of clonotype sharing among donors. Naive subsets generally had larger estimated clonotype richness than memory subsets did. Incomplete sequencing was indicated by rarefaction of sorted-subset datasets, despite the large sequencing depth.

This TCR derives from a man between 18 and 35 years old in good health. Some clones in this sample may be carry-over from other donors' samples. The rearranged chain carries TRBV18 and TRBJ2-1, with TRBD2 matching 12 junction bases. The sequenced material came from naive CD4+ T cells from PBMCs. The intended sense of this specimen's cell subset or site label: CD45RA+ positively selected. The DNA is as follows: TGTGCCAGCTCATGGACTAGCGGGGACTCGGAGCAGTTCTTC. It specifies CASSWTSGDSEQFF. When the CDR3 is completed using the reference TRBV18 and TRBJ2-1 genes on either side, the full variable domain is NAGVMQNPRHLVRRRGQEARLRCSPMKGHSHVYWYRQLPEEGLKFMVYLQKENIIDESGMPKERFSAEFPKEGPSILRIQQVVRGDSAAYFCASSWTSGDSEQFFGPGTRLTVL.